This TCR beta chain was observed in a study of T-cell reconstitution after alpha-beta-depleted transplantation in children. This clonotype was recorded at least ten times. The germline gives CDR1 LGHNA, CDR2 YNFKEQ. The CDR3 covers 16 residues. After removal of 0 bases from V and 2 bases from J, the junction contained 7 bases not matched to a gene. Preparation of the TCRbeta library was carried out with unique molecular identifiers. TCRdb called the PCR reads again in MiXCR, with one record for every CDR3 protein. The table has 150,000 to 250,000 distinct CDR3 sequences, roughly 15% seen once. This chain joins TRBV4-2 and TRBJ2-7; 7 bases agree with TRBD2. The receptor's source is a human donor who donated a stem cell graft to a child with acute lymphoblastic leukemia. Sequences were derived from PBMCs from the stem cell graft donor, sampled from the stem cell graft. CDR3 loop: CASSQDSVSGAYEQYF. DNA of the CDR3: TGTGCCAGCAGCCAAGATTCGGTCAGCGGGGCCTACGAGCAGTACTTC.